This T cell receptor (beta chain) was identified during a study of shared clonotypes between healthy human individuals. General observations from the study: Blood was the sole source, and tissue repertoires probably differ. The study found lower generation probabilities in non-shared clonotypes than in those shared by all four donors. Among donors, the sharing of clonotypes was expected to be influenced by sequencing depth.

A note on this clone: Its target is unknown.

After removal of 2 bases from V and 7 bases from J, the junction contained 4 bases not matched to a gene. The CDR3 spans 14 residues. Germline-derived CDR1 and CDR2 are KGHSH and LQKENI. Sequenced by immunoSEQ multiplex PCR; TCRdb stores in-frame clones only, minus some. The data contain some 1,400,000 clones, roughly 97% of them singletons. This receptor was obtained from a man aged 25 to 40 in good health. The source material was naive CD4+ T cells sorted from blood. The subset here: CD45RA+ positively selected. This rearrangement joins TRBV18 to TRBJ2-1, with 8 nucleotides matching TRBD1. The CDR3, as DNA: TGTGCCAGCTCACCAAGGACAGGGCCGAATGAGCAGTTCTTC. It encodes CASSPRTGPNEQFF. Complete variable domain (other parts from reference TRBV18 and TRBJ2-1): NAGVMQNPRHLVRRRGQEARLRCSPMKGHSHVYWYRQLPEEGLKFMVYLQKENIIDESGMPKERFSAEFPKEGPSILRIQQVVRGDSAAYFCASSPRTGPNEQFFGPGTRLTVL.